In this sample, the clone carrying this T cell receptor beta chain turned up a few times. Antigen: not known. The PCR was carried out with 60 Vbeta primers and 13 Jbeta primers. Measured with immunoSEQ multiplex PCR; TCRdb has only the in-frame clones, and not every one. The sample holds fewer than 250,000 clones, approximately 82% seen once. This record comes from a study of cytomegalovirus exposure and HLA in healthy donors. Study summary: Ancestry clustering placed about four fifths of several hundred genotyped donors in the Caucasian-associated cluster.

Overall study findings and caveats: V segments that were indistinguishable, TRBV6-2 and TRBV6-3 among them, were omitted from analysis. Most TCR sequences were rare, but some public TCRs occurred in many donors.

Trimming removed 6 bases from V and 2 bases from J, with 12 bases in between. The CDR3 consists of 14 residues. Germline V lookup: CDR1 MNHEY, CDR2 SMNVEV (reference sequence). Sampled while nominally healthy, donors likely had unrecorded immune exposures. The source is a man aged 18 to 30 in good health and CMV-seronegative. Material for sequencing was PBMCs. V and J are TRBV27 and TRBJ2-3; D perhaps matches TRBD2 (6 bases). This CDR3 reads CASRVSGATDTQYF. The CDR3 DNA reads TGTGCCAGCAGGGTATCGGGAGCCACAGATACGCAGTATTTT.